A single sample is the source of the 2 T cell receptor beta chains below, sequenced in a study of identical twins. TCRdb processed the 5' RACE reads anew with MiXCR; each CDR3 protein has one entry. The sample lists roughly 230,000 distinct CDR3 sequences, about 8.3% seen once, with 2.5% to 3.5% in the top ten. This sample also belongs to another study, concerning yellow fever vaccine responses in identical twins.

What was sequenced was CD8+ T cells sorted from blood. The source is a woman aged 18 to 35 in good health.

In its sample, this clonotype was seen a few times. V and J are TRBV28 and TRBJ2-7; 7 bases align to TRBD2. This CDR3 region has 15 residues. In germline, CDR1 is MDHEN, CDR2 SYDVKM. The J segment lost 4 bases and the V segment lost 4 bases, leaving 10 bases of the junction unmatched. The CDR3 loop is CASSWAGAATYEQYF. The DNA for the CDR3 is TGTGCCAGCAGTTGGGCGGGAGCGGCGACATACGAGCAGTACTTC.

This clonotype was found many times. Written as DNA, the CDR3 is TGCAGCGTTGACCTCGGACAGGGAGGCACAGATACGCAGTATTTT. Amino acid sequence: CSVDLGQGGTDTQYF. V is TRBV29-1 and J is TRBJ2-3, with 8 bases fitting TRBD1. The junction had 6 bases not matched to a gene; V was cut back by 3 bases and J by 1 base. The CDR3 spans 15 residues. CDR1 is SQVTM and CDR2 is ANQGSEA in the germline V gene.